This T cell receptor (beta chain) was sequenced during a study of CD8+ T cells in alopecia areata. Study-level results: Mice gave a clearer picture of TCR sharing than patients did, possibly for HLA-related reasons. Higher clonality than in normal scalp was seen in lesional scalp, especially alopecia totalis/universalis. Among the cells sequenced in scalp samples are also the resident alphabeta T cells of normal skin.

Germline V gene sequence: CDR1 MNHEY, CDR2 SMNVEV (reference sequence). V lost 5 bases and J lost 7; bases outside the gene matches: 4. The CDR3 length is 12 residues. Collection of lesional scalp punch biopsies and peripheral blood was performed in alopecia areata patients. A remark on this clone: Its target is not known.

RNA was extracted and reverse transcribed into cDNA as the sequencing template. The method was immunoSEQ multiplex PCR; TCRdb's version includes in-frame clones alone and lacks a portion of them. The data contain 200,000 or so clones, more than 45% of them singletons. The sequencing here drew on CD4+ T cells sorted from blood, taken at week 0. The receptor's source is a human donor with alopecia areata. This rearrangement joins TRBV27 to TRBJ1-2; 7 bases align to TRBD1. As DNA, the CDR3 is TGTGCCAGCAGTAAAGAGGGGGCTGGCTACACCTTC. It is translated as CASSKEGAGYTF.